One sample yielded the 20 T cell receptor beta chains listed below, sequenced in a study of blood T cell repertoires in COVID-19. Method: immunoSEQ multiplex PCR; TCRdb's copy keeps in-frame clones and lacks some. The sample lists about 190,000 clones, about 88% occurring once. The sample consisted of peripheral blood. The receptor set was obtained from a woman aged 40 to 55 who had recovered from COVID-19.

The CDR3 sequence is CASTERGQNYEQYF. The CDR3 region has the DNA TGTGCCAGCACAGAGCGGGGGCAAAACTACGAGCAGTACTTC. The chain combines TRBV7-2 with TRBJ2-7, with 8 bases lining up with TRBD2. Germline V gene lookup returns CDR1 SGHTA and CDR2 FQGNSA. The V gene end was trimmed by 7 bases and the J gene end by 3 bases; junction bases not matched to a gene: 8. The CDR3 has 14 residues.

The rearrangement uses TRBV30 and TRBJ2-1; D might be TRBD2 (6 bases). Germline CDR1 is GTSNPN and CDR2 is SVGIG (reference sequence). Trimming removed 1 base from V and 9 bases from J, with 13 bases in between. CDR3 size: 13 residues. Here the CDR3 reads CAWSAGDEGEQFF. Written as DNA, the CDR3 is TGTGCCTGGAGTGCGGGAGATGAGGGTGAGCAGTTCTTC.

The V call is TRBV7-2, the J call TRBJ2-2; maybe TRBD1 (6 bases). Germline-derived CDR1 and CDR2 are SGHTA and FQGNSA. The CDR3 extends over 14 amino acids. Trimming took 5 bases from V and 6 from J, leaving 13 bases between them. CDR3 coding DNA: TGTGCCAGCAGCCCGGACAGAATCGCCGGGGAGCTGTTTTTT. This translates into CASSPDRIAGELFF.

This chain connects TRBV4-1 to TRBJ2-1, with D perhaps TRBD2 (6 bases). Germline V gene lookup returns CDR1 MGHRA and CDR2 YSYEKL. The V gene lost 0 bases and the J gene lost 5 bases, with 11 bases spanning the gap. The CDR3 is 15 residues long. The CDR3 spells CASSQDGRENNEQFF. The CDR3 DNA reads as TGCGCCAGCAGCCAAGATGGCCGGGAGAACAATGAGCAGTTCTTC.

J is TRBJ2-2 and V is TRBV19, with 8 bases aligning to TRBD1. The germline V gene encodes CDR1 LNHDA and CDR2 SQIVND (reference sequence). CDR3 size: 13 residues. The J segment lost 5 bases and the V segment lost 10 bases, leaving 6 bases of the junction unmatched. CDR3 bases: TGTGCCACCGGACAGGGTGGGACCGGGGAGCTGTTTTTT. It encodes CATGQGGTGELFF. Complete variable domain (other parts from reference TRBV19 and TRBJ2-2): DGGITQSPKYLFRKEGQNVTLSCEQNLNHDAMYWYRQDPGQGLRLIYYSQIVNDFQKGDIAEGYSVSREKKESFPLTVTSAQKNPTAFYLCATGQGGTGELFFGEGSRLTVL.

This clone was counted once. This chain uses TRBV5-5 with TRBJ1-1; 8 bases map to TRBD1. Germline assignment: CDR1 SGHKS and CDR2 YYEKEE (reference sequence). This CDR3 has 15 residues. V gave up 4 bases and J gave up 1 base; unmatched junction bases: 6. CDR3 nucleotide sequence: TGTGCCAGCAGCCCTTCCGGGACAGGGAACACTGAAGCTTTCTTT. It is translated as CASSPSGTGNTEAFF. Variable domain in full (rest from reference TRBV5-5 and TRBJ1-1): DAGVTQSPTHLIKTRGQQVTLRCSPISGHKSVSWYQQVLGQGPQFIFQYYEKEERGRGNFPDRFSARQFPNYSSELNVNALLLGDSALYLCASSPSGTGNTEAFFGQGTRLTVV.

The chain recombines TRBV5-6 with TRBJ2-7; 10 nucleotides align to TRBD1. Germline CDR1 and CDR2: SGHDT and YYEEEE. Unmatched junction bases numbered 4, after V lost 5 bases and J lost 2 bases. The CDR3 is made up of 14 amino acids. The chain's CDR3 is CASRRTGGTYEQYF. The CDR3 nucleotides read TGTGCCAGCAGGAGGACAGGGGGGACCTACGAGCAGTACTTC.

The gene calls are TRBV2 and TRBJ2-7; a weak D match, TRBD2 (5 bases). Germline CDR1 is SNHLY and CDR2 is FYNNEI. Deletions cut 7 bases from V and 2 bases from J, with 12 bases between. The CDR3 consists of 13 residues. CDR3 sequence reads: CASNWETAYEQYF. In DNA form, the CDR3 reads TGTGCCAGCAACTGGGAGACCGCCTACGAGCAGTACTTC.

The chain is built from TRBV18 and TRBJ2-1; D gene ambiguous. Trimming stripped 5 bases from V and 0 bases from J, with 14 bases between. The CDR3 totals 16 residues. Germline values: CDR1 KGHSH, CDR2 LQKENI. CDR3 sequence (DNA): TGTGCCAGCTCAAGCCCCTCCACGAGCTCCTACAATGAGCAGTTCTTC. This codes for CASSSPSTSSYNEQFF. The full variable domain, in which reference TRBV18 and TRBJ2-1 provide the parts outside the CDR3, is NAGVMQNPRHLVRRRGQEARLRCSPMKGHSHVYWYRQLPEEGLKFMVYLQKENIIDESGMPKERFSAEFPKEGPSILRIQQVVRGDSAAYFCASSSPSTSSYNEQFFGPGTRLTVL.

CDR3 coding DNA: TGTGCCAGCAGCTTAGTTGGGGGGTCCTACGAGCAGTACTTC. Translated, it gives CASSLVGGSYEQYF. V gene TRBV11-2 combines with J gene TRBJ2-7, with a possible D match to TRBD2 (6 bases). Per germline, CDR1 SGHAT and CDR2 FQNNGV. The CDR3 loop spans 14 amino acids. Between the trimmed V and J ends, which lost 1 base and 1 base, there was a span of 8 bases.

This chain connects TRBV4-3 to TRBJ2-3; the D gene is possibly TRBD1 (6 bases). V lost 2 bases and J lost 5, with 17 bases in between. The CDR3 sequence is 16 residues long. The germline gives CDR1 LGHNA, CDR2 YSLEER. CDR3 sequence reads: CASSQRIRTEGDTQYF. DNA for the CDR3: TGCGCCAGCAGCCAAAGGATAAGGACAGAGGGAGATACGCAGTATTTT.

This rearrangement joins TRBV4-3 to TRBJ1-2; the D is unclear. Germline values: CDR1 LGHNA, CDR2 YSLEER. The CDR3 is 16 residues long. Trimming took 1 base from V and 1 from J, leaving 13 bases between them. Written as DNA, the CDR3 is TGCGCCAGCAGCCAAGTCAATAGCCAGCTTAACTATGGCTACACCTTC. It is translated as CASSQVNSQLNYGYTF.

This chain joins TRBV9 and TRBJ1-4, with 7 bases that match TRBD1. V trimming: 3 bases; J trimming: 0 bases; junction bases outside the gene matches: 2. The germline V gene encodes CDR1 SGDLS and CDR2 YYNGEE. This CDR3 has 15 residues. The CDR3 nucleotides are TGTGCCAGCAGCGCCACAGGGGCAACTAATGAAAAACTGTTTTTT. Protein: CASSATGATNEKLFF. Variable domain in full (rest from reference TRBV9 and TRBJ1-4): DSGVTQTPKHLITATGQRVTLRCSPRSGDLSVYWYQQSLDQGLQFLIQYYNGEERAKGNILERFSAQQFPDLHSELNLSSLELGDSALYFCASSATGATNEKLFFGSGTQLSVL.

The chain has TRBV9 and TRBJ2-3, with 9 bases aligning to TRBD2. V was pared by 0 bases and J by 5 bases, with 7 bases of the junction left unmatched. The CDR3 sequence is 16 residues long. The germline gives CDR1 SGDLS, CDR2 YYNGEE. The CDR3 DNA is TGTGCCAGCAGCGTAGTGGGCGGGAGGGAAGGAGATACGCAGTATTTT. It yields the protein CASSVVGGREGDTQYF.

In this sample, this clone turned up once. This chain uses TRBV7-2 with TRBJ2-7; D perhaps matches TRBD1 (6 bases). In germline, CDR1 is SGHTA, CDR2 FQGNSA. V was clipped by 1 base and J by 2 bases, with 12 bases between them. This CDR3 is built from 15 residues. The CDR3 here is CASSLGGTQTYEQYF. The CDR3 region has the DNA TGTGCCAGCAGCTTAGGGGGGACACAAACCTACGAGCAGTACTTC.

The chain couples TRBV10-3 to TRBJ1-3; 8 bases are a match to TRBD1. The CDR3 consists of 14 residues. Trimming removed 7 bases from V and 6 bases from J; junction bases left unmatched: 8. From germline, CDR1 is ENHRY and CDR2 SYGVKD. CDR3 loop: CAITPGTGENTIYF. In DNA form, the CDR3 reads TGTGCCATCACCCCCGGGACAGGTGAAAACACCATATATTTT.

The rearrangement links TRBV19 to TRBJ2-1; D remains ambiguous. This CDR3 has 14 residues. V dropped 5 bases and J dropped 3 bases, with 11 bases sitting between them. Per the germline V gene, CDR1 is LNHDA and CDR2 is SQIVND (reference sequence). The chain's CDR3 is CASSPHTIYNEQFF. CDR3 nucleotides: TGTGCCAGTAGTCCCCATACTATCTACAATGAGCAGTTCTTC.

The rearrangement uses TRBV7-6 and TRBJ1-1, with D possibly matching TRBD1 (5 bases). V shed 7 bases and J shed 0 bases, with 15 bases lying between them. The CDR3 contains 15 residues. The germline gives CDR1 SGHVS, CDR2 FNYEAQ. CDR3 sequence: CASTLMGGMNTEAFF. The CDR3 DNA follows: TGTGCCAGCACCCTAATGGGGGGGATGAACACTGAAGCTTTCTTT.

In nucleotides, the CDR3 is TGTGCCAGCTCACCAATGAGCCAGGAGAACACCGGGGAGCTGTTTTTT. The encoded protein is CASSPMSQENTGELFF. The chain carries TRBV18 and TRBJ2-2; D unclear. From germline, CDR1 is KGHSH and CDR2 LQKENI. This CDR3 contains 16 residues. V dropped 2 bases and J dropped 1 base, with 11 bases sitting between them.

The chain is built from TRBV2 and TRBJ2-7, with 7 bases fitting TRBD1. CDR1 and CDR2 from the germline V gene are SNHLY and FYNNEI. Trimming cost V 5 bases and J 0 bases; bases outside gene matches: 7. This CDR3 comprises 15 residues. The CDR3 DNA follows: TGTGCCAGCAGTCCCGGGACAGACTTCTCCTACGAGCAGTACTTC. This encodes CASSPGTDFSYEQYF.